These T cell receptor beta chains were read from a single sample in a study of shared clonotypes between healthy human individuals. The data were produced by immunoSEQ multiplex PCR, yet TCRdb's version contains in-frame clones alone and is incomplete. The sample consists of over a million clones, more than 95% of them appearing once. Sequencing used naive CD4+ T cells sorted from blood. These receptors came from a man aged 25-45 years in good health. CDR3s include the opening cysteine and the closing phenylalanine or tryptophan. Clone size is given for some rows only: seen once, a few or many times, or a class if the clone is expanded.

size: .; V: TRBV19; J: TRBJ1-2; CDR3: CASSIGGGGYTF
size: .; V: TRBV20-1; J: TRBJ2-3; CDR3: CSASVPDTQYF
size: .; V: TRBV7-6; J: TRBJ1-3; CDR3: CASSGGDMRNTIYF
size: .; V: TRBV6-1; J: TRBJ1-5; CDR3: CASSEAIGGYQPQHF
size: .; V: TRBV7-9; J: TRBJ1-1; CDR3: CASSLEQGAEAFF
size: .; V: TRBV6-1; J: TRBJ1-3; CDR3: CASIGYFGTGNTIYF
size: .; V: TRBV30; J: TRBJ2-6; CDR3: CAWSDRGTGANVLTF
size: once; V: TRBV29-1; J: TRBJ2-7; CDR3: CSVVGANEQYF
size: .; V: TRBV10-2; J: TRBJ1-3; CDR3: CASSESKDRAGNTIYF
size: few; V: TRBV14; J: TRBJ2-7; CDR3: CASSQGWDLLRSSYEQYF
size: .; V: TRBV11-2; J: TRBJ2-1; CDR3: CASSLGSGNYNEQFF
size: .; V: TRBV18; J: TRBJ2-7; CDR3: CASSPPGLFEQYF
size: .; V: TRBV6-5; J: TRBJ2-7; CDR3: CASRRDRGRSYEQYF
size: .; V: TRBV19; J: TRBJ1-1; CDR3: CASRSSPNTEAFF
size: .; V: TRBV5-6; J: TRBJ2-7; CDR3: CASSLGSGYEQYF
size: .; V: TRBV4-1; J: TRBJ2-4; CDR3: CASSQASRTAEGKNIQYF
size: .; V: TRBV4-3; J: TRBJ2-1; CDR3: CASSQDSARDNEQFF